This is a list of T cell receptor beta chains from one sample in a study of OX40 agonist ivuxolimab in advanced cancers. Sequenced by immunoSEQ multiplex PCR; TCRdb stores in-frame clones only, minus some. The sample shows about 41,000 clones, about 87% of them seen only once. The sample here was CD4+ or CD8+ T cells sorted from blood, taken in a trial of the OX40 agonist ivuxolimab. All receptors come from an adult with an advanced solid tumor such as melanoma, head and neck, liver or kidney cancer. Both conserved end residues are part of each CDR3. Fields, in order: clone size, J gene, D gene, V gene, CDR3 DNA, CDR3 protein. D genes are given only for firm matches. Clone size, where shown, is once, few, many, or a class for clones that have expanded.

abundance: .
j_gene: TRBJ2-3
d_gene: .
v_gene: TRBV27
CDR3nt: TGTGCCAGCAGTTATGGGAGCACAGATACGCAGTATTTT
CDR3aa: CASSYGSTDTQYF

abundance: once
j_gene: TRBJ2-7
d_gene: TRBD2
v_gene: TRBV15
CDR3nt: TGTGCCACCAGCTTTTTTCCGGGACTAACCTACGAGCAGTACTTC
CDR3aa: CATSFFPGLTYEQYF

abundance: .
j_gene: TRBJ2-1
d_gene: TRBD1
v_gene: TRBV2
CDR3nt: TGTGCCAGCTGGACAGGGGGCAATGAGCAGTTCTTC
CDR3aa: CASWTGGNEQFF

abundance: many
j_gene: TRBJ2-7
d_gene: TRBD2
v_gene: TRBV4-1
CDR3nt: TGCGCCAGCAGCCAATCCTTCGGACTAGCGGGCTCCGAGCAGTACTTC
CDR3aa: CASSQSFGLAGSEQYF

abundance: .
j_gene: TRBJ2-2
d_gene: .
v_gene: TRBV4-2
CDR3nt: TGTGCCAGCAGCCAAGAGGCTAGTCGGACCGGGGAGCTGTTTTTT
CDR3aa: CASSQEASRTGELFF

abundance: .
j_gene: TRBJ2-7
d_gene: .
v_gene: TRBV5-1
CDR3nt: TGCGCCAGCAGCTTGGACGGACTTTACGAGCAGTACTTC
CDR3aa: CASSLDGLYEQYF

abundance: .
j_gene: TRBJ2-2
d_gene: .
v_gene: TRBV5-6
CDR3nt: TGTGCCAGCAGCTTATTCGGTTCCACCGGGGAGCTGTTTTTT
CDR3aa: CASSLFGSTGELFF

abundance: .
j_gene: TRBJ1-4
d_gene: .
v_gene: TRBV13
CDR3nt: TGTGCCAGCAGCTTAGGGACTAATGAAAAACTGTTTTTT
CDR3aa: CASSLGTNEKLFF

abundance: .
j_gene: TRBJ2-7
d_gene: TRBD1
v_gene: TRBV7-9
CDR3nt: TGTGCCAGCAGCCGCCCCCCGACAGGGACCTACGAGCAGTACTTC
CDR3aa: CASSRPPTGTYEQYF

abundance: .
j_gene: TRBJ2-7
d_gene: .
v_gene: TRBV4-1
CDR3nt: TGCGCCAGCAGCCCGGACAGCTCCTACGAGCAGTACTTC
CDR3aa: CASSPDSSYEQYF

abundance: once
j_gene: TRBJ2-1
d_gene: TRBD2
v_gene: TRBV10-1
CDR3nt: TGCGCCGGGGGTGCGGGAGCCCCCTTTGAGCAGTTCTTC
CDR3aa: CAGGAGAPFEQFF

abundance: .
j_gene: TRBJ2-1
d_gene: .
v_gene: TRBV19
CDR3nt: TGTGCCAGTAGTATGGTCGGGGCCCGGGGTGAGCAGTTCTTC
CDR3aa: CASSMVGARGEQFF

abundance: .
j_gene: TRBJ2-1
d_gene: TRBD2
v_gene: TRBV29-1
CDR3nt: TGCAGCGTTATAAGCGGGAGGGCCGCGAATGAGCAGTTCTTC
CDR3aa: CSVISGRAANEQFF

abundance: once
j_gene: TRBJ2-1
d_gene: .
v_gene: TRBV9
CDR3nt: TGTGCCAGCAGCGTAGCTAGGAACTATGAGCAGTTCTTC
CDR3aa: CASSVARNYEQFF

abundance: .
j_gene: TRBJ2-1
d_gene: TRBD2
v_gene: TRBV7-9
CDR3nt: TGTGCCAGCAGCAAGACTAGCGGGAGGGCCGATGAGCAGTTCTTC
CDR3aa: CASSKTSGRADEQFF

abundance: .
j_gene: TRBJ2-1
d_gene: .
v_gene: TRBV5-6
CDR3nt: TGTGCCAGCAGCATAGCTAATGAGCAGTTCTTC
CDR3aa: CASSIANEQFF

abundance: .
j_gene: TRBJ2-3
d_gene: TRBD2
v_gene: TRBV5-1
CDR3nt: TGCGCCAGCAGCTTTCTTGGGACTAGCGGCACAGATACGCAGTATTTT
CDR3aa: CASSFLGTSGTDTQYF

abundance: .
j_gene: TRBJ2-2
d_gene: .
v_gene: TRBV5-1
CDR3nt: TGCGCCAGCAGCTTATCCACCGGGGAGCTGTTTTTT
CDR3aa: CASSLSTGELFF

abundance: .
j_gene: TRBJ2-3
d_gene: .
v_gene: TRBV9
CDR3nt: TGTGCCAGCAGCGCCAGCGGACCTAGCACAGATACGCAGTATTTT
CDR3aa: CASSASGPSTDTQYF

abundance: once
j_gene: TRBJ2-2
d_gene: TRBD2
v_gene: TRBV29-1
CDR3nt: TGCAGCGCTCTCGCGATCCTAGCGGGGAACACCGGGGAGCTGTTTTTT
CDR3aa: CSALAILAGNTGELFF

abundance: .
j_gene: TRBJ1-1
d_gene: .
v_gene: TRBV29-1
CDR3nt: TGCAGCGGGTGGCACACTGAAGCTTTCTTT
CDR3aa: CSGWHTEAFF

abundance: .
j_gene: TRBJ2-2
d_gene: TRBD1
v_gene: TRBV13
CDR3nt: TGTGCCAGCAGCTTAGACAGGGGAAACACCGGGGAGCTGTTTTTT
CDR3aa: CASSLDRGNTGELFF

abundance: .
j_gene: TRBJ2-2
d_gene: .
v_gene: TRBV10-1
CDR3nt: TGCGCCAGCAGTGACAGGGAGGCCGGGGAGCTGTTTTTT
CDR3aa: CASSDREAGELFF

abundance: .
j_gene: TRBJ2-2
d_gene: .
v_gene: TRBV6-4
CDR3nt: TGTGCCAGCAGTGACTACACCGGGGAGCTGTTTTTT
CDR3aa: CASSDYTGELFF

abundance: .
j_gene: TRBJ1-5
d_gene: .
v_gene: TRBV28
CDR3nt: TGTGCCAGCAGTTCCCCCCTACCAGCTAGCAATCAGCCCCAGCATTTT
CDR3aa: CASSSPLPASNQPQHF

abundance: .
j_gene: TRBJ2-7
d_gene: .
v_gene: TRBV30
CDR3nt: TGTGCCTGGAGTGTTTACGTCGGAGCCTACGAGCAGTACTTC
CDR3aa: CAWSVYVGAYEQYF

abundance: .
j_gene: TRBJ2-7
d_gene: TRBD1
v_gene: TRBV6-5
CDR3nt: TGTGCCAGCAACCCGACAGGGGGGTACGAGCAGTACTTC
CDR3aa: CASNPTGGYEQYF

abundance: .
j_gene: TRBJ2-5
d_gene: .
v_gene: TRBV9
CDR3nt: TGTGCCAGCAGCGTAGAAGGGATTACACAAGAGACCCAGTACTTC
CDR3aa: CASSVEGITQETQYF

abundance: .
j_gene: TRBJ2-1
d_gene: .
v_gene: TRBV13
CDR3nt: TGTGCCAGCAGCCCTTCGGACAACAATGAGCAGTTCTTC
CDR3aa: CASSPSDNNEQFF

abundance: .
j_gene: TRBJ2-7
d_gene: TRBD2
v_gene: TRBV6-1
CDR3nt: TGTGCCAGCAGTGCCGGGACTAGCGGGTCTCTCGGCTACGAGCAGTACTTC
CDR3aa: CASSAGTSGSLGYEQYF

abundance: few
j_gene: TRBJ1-1
d_gene: TRBD1
v_gene: TRBV6-5
CDR3nt: TGTGCCAGCAGTTACTGGCAGGGGGACACTGAAGCTTTCTTT
CDR3aa: CASSYWQGDTEAFF

abundance: once
j_gene: TRBJ2-5
d_gene: TRBD2
v_gene: TRBV7-9
CDR3nt: TGTGCCAGCAGCATGACGCCGGGACTAGCGGGCCCGAGGACCCAGTACTTC
CDR3aa: CASSMTPGLAGPRTQYF

abundance: .
j_gene: TRBJ2-7
d_gene: TRBD2
v_gene: TRBV28
CDR3nt: TGTGCCAGCAGTTCCCCTGCTGGGAGGGACGGGAGGGCCTACGAGCAGTACTTC
CDR3aa: CASSSPAGRDGRAYEQYF

abundance: few
j_gene: TRBJ1-3
d_gene: TRBD1
v_gene: TRBV19
CDR3nt: TGTGCCAGTAGTATCATGGGACAGGGGGCGGAGGTCCCTGGAAACACCATATATTTT
CDR3aa: CASSIMGQGAEVPGNTIYF

abundance: .
j_gene: TRBJ2-3
d_gene: TRBD2
v_gene: TRBV10-2
CDR3nt: TGCGCCAGCAGGGGGACTAGCGGAGTAACAGATACGCAGTATTTT
CDR3aa: CASRGTSGVTDTQYF

abundance: once
j_gene: TRBJ1-1
d_gene: .
v_gene: TRBV14
CDR3nt: TGTGCCAGCAGCCAAAAAGGGGCGCGAGTTGAAGCTTTCTTT
CDR3aa: CASSQKGARVEAFF

abundance: .
j_gene: TRBJ2-7
d_gene: .
v_gene: TRBV5-1
CDR3nt: TGCGCCAGCACCAACTCTCGGGACCATTTCAGGACTATAGTCCACGAGCAGTACTTC
CDR3aa: CASTNSRDHFRTIVHEQYF

abundance: .
j_gene: TRBJ1-5
d_gene: .
v_gene: TRBV6-5
CDR3nt: TGTGCCAGCAGTTTGATCTCGGATCAGCCCCAGCATTTT
CDR3aa: CASSLISDQPQHF

abundance: .
j_gene: TRBJ1-1
d_gene: TRBD1
v_gene: TRBV2
CDR3nt: TGTGCCAGCAGCCCGACAGGGGGCCGTACTGAAGCTTTCTTT
CDR3aa: CASSPTGGRTEAFF

abundance: .
j_gene: TRBJ2-1
d_gene: TRBD2
v_gene: TRBV5-6
CDR3nt: TGTGCCAGCAGCTTGGCGGCTAGCGGGATGTACAATGAGCAGTTCTTC
CDR3aa: CASSLAASGMYNEQFF

abundance: few
j_gene: TRBJ1-2
d_gene: .
v_gene: TRBV28
CDR3nt: TGTGCCAGCAGTTTACAGCCTAACTATGGCTACACCTTC
CDR3aa: CASSLQPNYGYTF

abundance: .
j_gene: TRBJ2-1
d_gene: TRBD2
v_gene: TRBV5-6
CDR3nt: TGTGCCAGCAGCCCGACTAGCGGGAGGCACAATGAGCAGTTCTTC
CDR3aa: CASSPTSGRHNEQFF

abundance: .
j_gene: TRBJ1-5
d_gene: .
v_gene: TRBV2
CDR3nt: TGTGCCAGCAGTGACGACGAACAGGGTTTTGGCAATCAGCCCCAGCATTTT
CDR3aa: CASSDDEQGFGNQPQHF

abundance: .
j_gene: TRBJ2-7
d_gene: TRBD1
v_gene: TRBV28
CDR3nt: TGTGCCAGCAGAAACTCCGGGACAGGGCAAGAGCAGTACTTC
CDR3aa: CASRNSGTGQEQYF

abundance: .
j_gene: TRBJ2-7
d_gene: .
v_gene: TRBV5-6
CDR3nt: TGTGCCAGCAGCTTGGGGACTATCTACGAGCAGTACTTC
CDR3aa: CASSLGTIYEQYF

abundance: once
j_gene: TRBJ2-7
d_gene: .
v_gene: TRBV28
CDR3nt: TGTGCCAGCAGTTTTCGGGGAGAACGGGACTACGAGCAGTACTTC
CDR3aa: CASSFRGERDYEQYF

abundance: .
j_gene: TRBJ2-7
d_gene: .
v_gene: TRBV6-1
CDR3nt: TGTGCCAGCACCGATGGAAGCGAGCAGTACTTC
CDR3aa: CASTDGSEQYF